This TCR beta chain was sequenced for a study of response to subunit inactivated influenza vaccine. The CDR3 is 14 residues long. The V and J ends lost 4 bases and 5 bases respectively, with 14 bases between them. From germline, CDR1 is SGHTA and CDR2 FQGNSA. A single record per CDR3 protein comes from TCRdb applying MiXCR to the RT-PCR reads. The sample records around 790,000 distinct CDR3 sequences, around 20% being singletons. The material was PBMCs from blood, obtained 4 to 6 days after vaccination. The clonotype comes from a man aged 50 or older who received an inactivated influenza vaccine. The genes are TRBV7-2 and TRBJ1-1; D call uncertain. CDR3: CASSSEPDKTEAFF. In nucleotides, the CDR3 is TGTGCCAGCAGCTCCGAACCAGACAAAACTGAAGCTTTCTTT.